This T cell receptor (beta chain) was retrieved from a study of blood T cells in healthy people across ages. The study, taken as a whole, reports: Per million T cells, TCR beta diversity dropped about linearly as age rose.

This clonotype was observed a handful of times. Antigen specificity is unknown. Germline CDR1 and CDR2: MDHEN and SYDVKM. Germline trimming cut 10 bases from V and 4 bases from J; bases unmatched to any gene: 13. The CDR3 has 16 amino acids. Primed by a sample-barcoded 5' primer and a J-beta primer mix, a second PCR proceeded for about 6 to 12 cycles. Researchers report that each sample yielded at least 2.5 million CDR3-containing paired-end reads. One entry per CDR3 protein results from TCRdb running MiXCR on the 5' RACE reads. Of hundreds of thousands of distinct CDR3 sequences in the sample, 35% to 40% were seen once.

The rearrangement joins TRBV28 to TRBJ1-2; 12 bases are shared with TRBD1. Specimen: blood. This TCR came from a young man in good health. In DNA form, the CDR3 reads TGTGCCACCGCATCCGGGACAGGGGGCTTTGGCTATGGCTACACCTTC. This translates into CATASGTGGFGYGYTF.